This T cell receptor beta chain was obtained from a study of cytomegalovirus exposure and HLA in healthy donors. CDR1 and CDR2 from the germline V gene are SGHDT and YYEEEE. This CDR3 region has 14 residues. With 6 bases clipped from V and 11 bases from J, the junction kept 13 bases outside the gene matches. The PCR used 60 Vbeta and 13 Jbeta primers. TCRdb's copy holds only in-frame clones and misses some; the assay was immunoSEQ multiplex PCR. This sample has about 120,000 clones, with roughly 78% found just once. Concerning this clone itself: Its antigen is still unknown.

Whole-study results and caveats: TCR beta sequences reportedly predicted most subjects' HLA-A and HLA-B alleles accurately. Specific recognition of CMV antigens was confirmed in vitro for a few chains (all CMV-associated).

Sequencing was performed on PBMCs. The chain is built from TRBV5-6 and TRBJ2-5, with TRBD1 matching over 10 bases. This sequence originates from a man younger than 40 in good health and CMV-seronegative. The CDR3 DNA follows: TGTGCCAGCACCCTCGGGACAGGGGTTCGAGAGCAGTACTTC. It encodes CASTLGTGVREQYF.